This is a list of T cell receptor beta chains from one sample in a study of blood T cell repertoires in COVID-19. Method: immunoSEQ multiplex PCR; TCRdb's copy keeps in-frame clones and lacks some. The sample lists some 330,000 clones; 75% to 90% were seen once. Sequencing input: PBMCs or T cells enriched from blood (not recorded which). The receptors shown here come from a man in his thirties or forties who had recovered from COVID-19. The CDR3 runs from the conserved cysteine through the conserved F or W. D genes are given only for firm matches. Clone size is not always given. Where it is, it says once, few, many or a class for expanded clones.

TRBV27	TRBJ2-7	-	once	TGTGCCAGCAGTTCCAGGGGTGAACCTAACGAGCAGTACTTC	CASSSRGEPNEQYF
TRBV5-1	TRBJ2-1	-	-	TGCGCCAGCAGCTTGCCTAGTCCCTACAATGAGCAGTTCTTC	CASSLPSPYNEQFF
TRBV6-5	TRBJ2-3	TRBD1	-	TGTGCCAGCAGTCCGACAGGGGGCTTTGCAGATACGCAGTATTTT	CASSPTGGFADTQYF
TRBV14	TRBJ1-2	-	-	TGTGCCAGCAGCGGGAAGAAACAGGAATTTTCTAACTATGGCTACACCTTC	CASSGKKQEFSNYGYTF
TRBV3-1/TRBV3-2	TRBJ1-1	TRBD1	-	TGTGCCAGCAGCCTGAGGACAGGGCGATCGAACACTGAAGCTTTCTTT	CASSLRTGRSNTEAFF
TRBV30	TRBJ2-5	-	-	TGTGCCTGGAGTAGAACGCGGGAGACCCAGTACTTC	CAWSRTRETQYF
TRBV30	TRBJ1-5	-	-	TGTGCCTGGAGTGTAACAGGCTATAGCAATCAGCCCCAGCATTTT	CAWSVTGYSNQPQHF
TRBV11-2	TRBJ1-2	TRBD1	-	TGTGCCAGCAGGACCCTGACAGGGAGGTCGAGCTATGGCTACACCTTC	CASRTLTGRSSYGYTF
TRBV7-9	TRBJ1-5	TRBD1	few	TGTGCCAGCAGCTCAGGACAGGGAAATCAGCCCCAGCATTTT	CASSSGQGNQPQHF
TRBV4-1	TRBJ2-1	TRBD1	-	TGCGCCAGCAGCCATCAAGTGGCAGGGGGCCCCTACAATGAGCAGTTCTTC	CASSHQVAGGPYNEQFF
TRBV28	TRBJ2-7	TRBD1	once	TGTGCCAGCAGGGGGACAGGACTAAACTACGAGCAGTACTTC	CASRGTGLNYEQYF
TRBV5-1	TRBJ2-7	TRBD1	-	TGCGCCAGCAGCTTCACCGGGACAGCCGGCTACGAGCAGTACTTC	CASSFTGTAGYEQYF
TRBV19	TRBJ2-7	TRBD1	-	TGTGCCAGTAAGGGGACAGGGGAGTCCTACGAGCAGTACTTC	CASKGTGESYEQYF
TRBV9	TRBJ1-4	TRBD1	-	TGTGCCAGCAGTGGGGACAGGGGGTTTGAAAAACTGTTTTTT	CASSGDRGFEKLFF
TRBV6-5	TRBJ2-7	-	-	TGTGCCAGCGGGTTCGGGCAGGGAATTTCCTACGAGCAGTACTTC	CASGFGQGISYEQYF
TRBV3-1/TRBV3-2	TRBJ1-1	-	-	TGTGCCAGCAGCCGCGCGGGAATGAACACTGAAGCTTTCTTT	CASSRAGMNTEAFF
TRBV29-1	TRBJ2-3	TRBD1	-	TGCAGCGTAGACAGGGGAAGCACAGATACGCAGTATTTT	CSVDRGSTDTQYF